Sequencing of this T cell receptor (beta chain) was carried out in a study of shared clonotypes between healthy human individuals. Execution of the assay was at deep level. Clones were sequenced by immunoSEQ multiplex PCR, and TCRdb holds only the in-frame ones, with some missing. The sample records roughly 2 million clones, roughly 94% being singletons. As concerns this clone: What it binds is unknown.

Study-level points and caveats: Owing to a small donor count, the genetic and exposure-history diversity represented was limited. It was expected that sequencing depth would affect clonotype sharing among donors.

Sequencing was done on a sample of naive CD4+ T cells sorted from blood. The subset is: CD45RA+ positively selected. The sequence was obtained from a man younger than 35 in good health.

CDR3 in amino acids: CASSPRAADNSPLHF. Here the CDR3 DNA reads TGTGCCAGCTCACCCCGGGCGGCAGATAATTCACCCCTCCACTTT. The genes are TRBV18 and TRBJ1-6; D is unresolved. V was clipped by 3 bases and J by 5 bases, with 11 bases between them. The CDR3 consists of 15 residues. Germline CDR1 is KGHSH and CDR2 is LQKENI.